This is a list of T cell receptor beta chains from one sample in a study of cytomegalovirus exposure and HLA in healthy donors. Assay: immunoSEQ multiplex PCR; the TCRdb copy retains only in-frame clones and omits some. The table lists 90,000 to 120,000 clones, about 80% of them singletons, with over 4% in the top ten. Sequencing used PBMCs. The receptor source for this set is a female donor in good health and CMV-seropositive. Both conserved end residues are trimmed from each CDR3. Fields, in order: V gene, CDR3 protein.

>TRBV27
ASSDRRVTEAF
>TRBV7-2
ASSDRGRREETQY
>TRBV5-1
ASSLGRDRGYEQY
>TRBV6-5
ASRPRQGGQPQH
>TRBV18
ASSPGGGSRTGELF
>TRBV12-2
ASRLARSAQETQY
>TRBV11-2
ASSSPGGSADTQY
>TRBV29-1
SVALADNEQF
>TRBV7-2
ASSLKTGGTEAF
>TRBV5-6
ASSLTGKAHNYGYT
>TRBV6-5
ASSWLMPYEQY
>TRBV6-5
ASSYAGTNSSPLH
>TRBV6-5
ASSSGVGTEAF
>TRBV14
ASSQTRVSGYT
>TRBV7-6
ASSSTGKGSTGELF
>TRBV29-1
SVVGTGGSLHGYT
>TRBV6-6
ASSTRASNTGELF
>TRBV25-1
ASSGLYEQY
>TRBV6-5
ASSYLGQPNTEAF
>TRBV5-6
ASSYSNRDNRKAF
>TRBV14
ASSQGAYNEKLF
>TRBV18
ASSLVSGNTEAF
>TRBV30
AWSVVGTGDGQF
>TRBV5-1
ASSPGGVGQETQY
>TRBV30
AWSVTQAGGYT
>TRBV4-3
ASSQDLRTYNEQF
>TRBV18
ASSPKGGTEAF
>TRBV30
AWTPSLAAEQY
>TRBV21-1
ASSKDQTYSNQPQH
>TRBV11-3
ASSPRAGSNNEQF
>TRBV5-4
ASSKGQGATTYEQY
>TRBV6-1
ASNPQGPINQPQH
>TRBV18
ASSPPRGGAGGQF
>TRBV10-3
AIMRSLALTGELF
>TRBV30
AWSTGVVYGYT
>TRBV6-6
ASSYGQTYSNQPQH
>TRBV14
ASSQFRLAVSYEQY
>TRBV6-1
ASSAGTSGSYEQY
>TRBV5-1
ASSRSQGARGYT
>TRBV7-2
ASSLVGGQGTGGNTIY
>TRBV7-9
SSSLGRGAATGELF
>TRBV7-9
ASSSGTGNTEAF
>TRBV18
ASSPREVLSYEQY
>TRBV5-1
ASSSTGGGNIQY
>TRBV5-4
ASSLAGQNYGYT
>TRBV10-2
ASSEVMGSSYEQY
>TRBV11-2
ASSLLREEEETQY
>TRBV6-1
ASILGPARNTEAF
>TRBV4-2
ASSHARDEQF
>TRBV23-1
ASSHRREETQY
>TRBV27
ASSLQRWGGLAGGGNEQF
>TRBV2
ASSGTRQETQY
>TRBV7-9
ASSLWEGGLGYEQY
>TRBV30
AWSGQGLRQPQH
>TRBV7-8
ASSLIGGANSPLH